The source of this T cell receptor beta chain is a study of glioma-infiltrating T cells after dendritic cell vaccination. Whole-study context: Three intradermal dendritic cell vaccine injections were given every two weeks.

Germline CDR1 SGHNT, CDR2 YYREEE (reference sequence). V lost 4 bases and J 6 bases, leaving 14 bases between the germline ends. This CDR3 contains 13 residues. The PCR used 60 V beta and 13 J beta primers. TCRdb keeps only in-frame clones here, not all; method: immunoSEQ multiplex PCR. The table shows under 35,000 clones, with 90% occurring only once. Worth noting for this clone: Its specificity is unknown.

Regarding the study as a whole: The cohort had few patients with full blood and tumor sets. Survival was not directly related to TCR clonality in these patients.

The chain is built from TRBV5-4 and TRBJ2-7, with D possibly being TRBD2 (6 bases). Sequenced here: blood, sampled before dendritic cell vaccination. The origin of this receptor is a human donor with glioblastoma. CDR3 amino acids: CASSHRDFIEQYF. CDR3 coding DNA: TGTGCCAGCAGCCATAGGGACTTTATCGAGCAGTACTTC.